These 29 T cell receptor beta chains came from one sample sequenced in a study of cytomegalovirus exposure and HLA in healthy donors. It was with 60 Vbeta and 13 Jbeta primers that the PCR ran. Profiling relied on immunoSEQ multiplex PCR, and the TCRdb table lists in-frame clones only, not all of them. The sample contains 150,000 to 200,000 clones, about 75% of which appear only once. Sequencing was performed on PBMCs. The receptor source for this set is a man aged 50-60 years in good health and CMV-seropositive.

The gene calls are TRBV28 and TRBJ2-5, with 7 bases that match TRBD2. CDR3 length equals 16 residues. Germline assignment: CDR1 MDHEN and CDR2 SYDVKM. The junction had 10 bases not matched to a gene; V was cut back by 5 bases and J by 1 base. The CDR3 region has the DNA TGTGCCAGCAGTCCTCGGGCCGGGAGGTCCCAAGAGACCCAGTACTTC. Translated: CASSPRAGRSQETQYF.

This clone was counted once. V is TRBV2 and J is TRBJ2-7, with D possibly being TRBD2 (5 bases). Germline V CDR1 and CDR2: SNHLY, FYNNEI. V was cut by 1 base and J by 2 bases, with 6 bases left in between. This CDR3 is 13 amino acids long. The CDR3 bases are TGTGCCAGCAGTGAAGGAGGGACCTACGAGCAGTACTTC. Translation gives CASSEGGTYEQYF.

V usage is TRBV4-3 and J usage is TRBJ2-1; the D is unclear. This CDR3 comprises 15 residues. The ends were cut back, 1 base at V and 0 bases at J, with 7 bases in the middle. Germline V gives CDR1 LGHNA, CDR2 YSLEER. The CDR3 nucleotides are TGCGCCAGCAGCCAAGGTGCGGTCTCCTACAATGAGCAGTTCTTC. Its protein product is CASSQGAVSYNEQFF.

The table lists this clone with a few counts. CDR3 in DNA: TGTGCCAGCTCACCTGGACAGGGGAATTCACCCCTCCACTTT. Translation: CASSPGQGNSPLHF. The chain employs TRBV18 and TRBJ1-6, with 9 bases aligning to TRBD1. This CDR3 contains 14 residues. The J segment lost 7 bases and the V segment lost 3 bases, leaving 1 base of the junction unmatched. Looked up from germline, CDR1 is KGHSH and CDR2 is LQKENI.

In this sample, this clone turned up a few times. This chain uses TRBV9 with TRBJ1-1; D remains ambiguous. Germline V gene lookup returns CDR1 SGDLS and CDR2 YYNGEE. The CDR3 has 13 amino acids. Trimming removed 1 base at V and 4 bases at J, with 8 bases between. The CDR3 nucleotides are TGTGCCAGCAGCGTATTCACCAGCACTGAAGCTTTCTTT. Translating gives CASSVFTSTEAFF.

V and J are TRBV9 and TRBJ1-1, with D perhaps TRBD1 (6 bases). There are 15 residues in the CDR3. CDR1 and CDR2 (germline): SGDLS, YYNGEE. V lost 3 bases and J lost 7, with 19 bases in between. The CDR3 DNA sequence: TGTGCCAGCAGCGGAGGGGGGGGTGGAGGCGATGAAGCTTTCTTT. Translated: CASSGGGGGGDEAFF.

The V call is TRBV19, the J call TRBJ1-1, with unresolved D. V dropped 5 bases and J dropped 6 bases, with 16 bases sitting between them. The CDR3 has 14 residues. Germline CDR1 is LNHDA and CDR2 is SQIVND (reference sequence). The CDR3 spells CASSSVRAGSEAFF. CDR3 sequence (DNA): TGTGCCAGTAGTTCAGTACGTGCGGGCTCTGAAGCTTTCTTT.

The J gene is TRBJ1-5, the V gene TRBV30; TRBD1 matches at 8 bases. The germline V gene has CDR1 GTSNPN and CDR2 SVGIG (reference sequence). V shed 0 bases and J 0 bases; nucleotides not matched to a gene: 13. This CDR3 contains 19 residues. The CDR3 DNA reads as TGTGCCTGGAGTGTACCCCGCAGGGGGCGGTCTGTTAGCAATCAGCCCCAGCATTTT. Encoded protein: CAWSVPRRGRSVSNQPQHF.

The V call is TRBV5-5, the J call TRBJ2-7, with 9 bases aligning to TRBD1. Losses at the gene ends were 4 bases for V and 2 bases for J; bases not matched to a gene: 4. Germline V gene sequence: CDR1 SGHKS, CDR2 YYEKEE (reference sequence). The CDR3 extends over 14 amino acids. Here the CDR3 DNA reads TGTGCCAGCAGCCTCCGACAGGGGGCCTACGAGCAGTACTTC. It is translated as CASSLRQGAYEQYF. The full variable domain, completed using reference TRBV5-5 and TRBJ2-7, is DAGVTQSPTHLIKTRGQQVTLRCSPISGHKSVSWYQQVLGQGPQFIFQYYEKEERGRGNFPDRFSARQFPNYSSELNVNALLLGDSALYLCASSLRQGAYEQYFGPGTRLTVT.

V gene TRBV28 combines with J gene TRBJ1-6; TRBD1 agrees at 7 bases. The length of the CDR3 is 15 residues. Germline values: CDR1 MDHEN, CDR2 SYDVKM. The V and J ends lost 2 bases and 15 bases, in that order; junction bases with no gene match: 13. This chain's CDR3 is CASSLTGTDTRGLHF. CDR3 DNA sequence: TGTGCCAGCAGTTTAACCGGGACAGACACCCGGGGCCTCCACTTT.

This chain joins TRBV6-5 and TRBJ1-2; TRBD1 matches at 8 bases. CDR1 is MNHEY and CDR2 is SVGAGI in the germline V gene. CDR3 length: 15 residues. J lost 8 bases, V lost 6 bases, and 14 bases had no gene match. CDR3 DNA sequence: TGTGCCAGCAGCCCCGCGGGGCAGGGGGCCGCGGGCTACACCTTC. The encoded protein is CASSPAGQGAAGYTF.

CDR3: CASSSKSVGVVYEQYF. CDR3 sequence (DNA): TGTGCCAGCAGTTCTAAGTCGGTGGGAGTCGTCTACGAGCAGTACTTC. The gene calls are TRBV28 and TRBJ2-7; TRBD2 might be the D (5 bases). Germline CDR1 reads MDHEN; CDR2 reads SYDVKM. The V end lost 4 bases, the J end lost 3 bases, and 19 bases lay between the germline ends. The CDR3 has 16 residues.

The chain carries TRBV27 and TRBJ1-1; TRBD1 matches at 8 bases. Losses at the gene ends were 3 bases for V and 6 bases for J; bases not matched to a gene: 6. CDR1 and CDR2 (germline): MNHEY, SMNVEV (reference sequence). This CDR3 is built from 14 residues. The CDR3, as DNA: TGTGCCAGCAGTTTTCCAGGACAGGGTGCTGAAGCTTTCTTT. Translation gives CASSFPGQGAEAFF.

This sequence joins TRBV7-2 and TRBJ1-6, with 7 nucleotides matching TRBD1. Germline V gene data show CDR1 as SGHTA and CDR2 as FQGNSA. CDR3 length equals 12 residues. Trimming removed 2 bases from V and 18 bases from J; junction bases left unmatched: 7. The CDR3 spells CASSLPDRAPHF. Written as DNA, the CDR3 is TGTGCCAGCAGCTTACCCGACAGGGCTCCCCACTTT.

The gene calls are TRBV2 and TRBJ2-1; D not resolved. The CDR3 extends over 12 amino acids. The V end lost 5 bases, the J end lost 7 bases, and 9 bases lay between the germline ends. CDR1 SNHLY and CDR2 FYNNEI come from the germline V gene. In DNA form, the CDR3 reads TGTGCCAGCAGTCTTGCCAGGAATGAGCAGTTCTTC. This sequence encodes CASSLARNEQFF. The complete variable domain, with remaining parts taken from reference TRBV2 and TRBJ2-1, reads EPEVTQTPSHQVTQMGQEVILRCVPISNHLYFYWYRQILGQKVEFLVSFYNNEISEKSEIFDDQFSVERPDGSNFTLKIRSTKLEDSAMYFCASSLARNEQFFGPGTRLTVL.

The chain employs TRBV25-1 and TRBJ1-6; TRBD1 is a possible D gene (6 bases). CDR3 size: 12 residues. Trimming cost V 10 bases and J 6 bases, with 10 bases left between them. CDR1 and CDR2 (germline): MGHDK, SYGVNS. The CDR3 nucleotides read TGTGCCACCCAAGGGGGTAATTCACCCCTCCACTTT. Its protein product is CATQGGNSPLHF. Full variable domain (missing parts from reference TRBV25-1 and TRBJ1-6): EADIYQTPRYLVIGTGKKITLECSQTMGHDKMYWYQQDPGMELHLIHYSYGVNSTEKGDLSSESTVSRIRTEHFPLTLESARPSHTSQYLCATQGGNSPLHFGNGTRLTVT.

Remarks on this clone: The junction does not match germline at one end; this may be a read error. The V call is TRBV6-5, the J call TRBJ1-2; D gene ambiguous. This CDR3 has 12 amino acids. Germline CDR1 reads MNHEY; CDR2 reads SVGAGI. The CDR3 DNA reads TGTGCCAGCAGTTACGGAGGAGCTATCCCGGTCTTC. The encoded protein is CASSYGGAIPVF.

V is TRBV18 and J is TRBJ1-6; D gene unclear. With 6 bases removed from V and 2 bases from J, the gap between germline ends came to 14 bases. This CDR3 region has 16 residues. Germline loops: CDR1 KGHSH, CDR2 LQKENI. For the CDR3, the DNA is TGTGCCAGCTCCCGGTTAGCGGCTACCTATAATTCACCCCTCCACTTT. Translating gives CASSRLAATYNSPLHF.

The chain carries TRBV4-1 and TRBJ1-5; D may be TRBD1 (5 bases). The germline V and J ends were trimmed by 4 bases and 11 bases, with 18 bases remaining between them. The CDR3 loop spans 14 amino acids. Germline lookup yields CDR1 MGHRA and CDR2 YSYEKL. CDR3 sequence reads: CASSPQGSGEAQHF. CDR3 coding DNA: TGCGCCAGCAGCCCCCAGGGAAGTGGGGAGGCCCAGCATTTT.

J is TRBJ2-3 and V is TRBV14; 8 bases fit TRBD2. From germline, CDR1 is SGHDN and CDR2 FVKESK. The ends lost 7 bases at V and 5 bases at J; junction bases unmatched: 14. The CDR3 runs to 16 residues. CDR3 region: CASTAVSGGAGDTQYF. CDR3 sequence (DNA): TGTGCCAGCACCGCTGTTTCCGGGGGGGCGGGAGATACGCAGTATTTT.

J is TRBJ1-3 and V is TRBV9, with D possibly matching TRBD1 (5 bases). The CDR3 sequence is 16 residues long. CDR1 and CDR2 (germline): SGDLS, YYNGEE. The V end lost 4 bases, the J end lost 0 bases, and 14 bases lay between the germline ends. DNA of the CDR3: TGTGCCAGCAGCCCTCGACAGCTCGCCTCTGGAAACACCATATATTTT. It specifies CASSPRQLASGNTIYF.

The J gene is TRBJ1-4, the V gene TRBV5-4; 7 bases match TRBD1. CDR3 length: 14 amino acids. V was pared by 0 bases and J by 8 bases, with 4 bases of the junction left unmatched. The V gene's germline CDR1 is SGHNT and CDR2 YYREEE (reference sequence). The CDR3 protein is CASSLGQGSEKLFF. The CDR3 nucleotides read TGTGCCAGCAGCTTGGGACAGGGAAGCGAAAAACTGTTTTTT.

The chain combines TRBV10-3 with TRBJ2-1; the D gene is possibly TRBD2 (5 bases). V was cut by 8 bases and J by 7 bases, with 12 bases left in between. CDR1 is ENHRY, CDR2 SYGVKD, per germline. The CDR3 loop spans 12 amino acids. Here the CDR3 DNA reads TGTGCCATCCAGACTATGGGTAATGAGCAGTTCTTC. It translates to CAIQTMGNEQFF.

Only a few counts were recorded for this clone. CDR3 in amino acids: CASSAGGLKQLWGGELFF. The CDR3 region has the DNA TGTGCCAGCAGCGCGGGGGGGTTGAAACAGCTTTGGGGCGGGGAGCTGTTTTTT. The chain carries TRBV9 and TRBJ2-2; TRBD2 matches 8 bases. J lost 7 bases, V lost 3 bases, and 17 bases had no gene match. The CDR3 length is 18 residues. The V gene's germline CDR1 is SGDLS and CDR2 YYNGEE.

This chain connects TRBV13 to TRBJ2-5; D gene uncertain. V lost 0 bases and J lost 2, with 7 bases in between. From germline, CDR1 is PRHDT and CDR2 FYEKMQ (reference sequence). The CDR3 covers 14 residues. The CDR3 loop reads CASSLGHRQETQYF. Here the CDR3 DNA reads TGTGCCAGCAGCTTAGGACACAGACAAGAGACCCAGTACTTC.

V and J are TRBV6-5 and TRBJ2-5; 10 positions match TRBD2. The DNA end is a closer match to TRBJ2-7, so the J assignment may be wrong. The germline V gene encodes CDR1 MNHEY and CDR2 SVGAGI. The CDR3 is made up of 16 amino acids. The CDR3: CASSYYRTSGVGEQYF. DNA of the CDR3: TGTGCCAGCAGTTACTACAGAACTAGCGGGGTTGGCGAGCAGTACTTC.

Written as DNA, the CDR3 is TGTGCCAGCAGTAGACAGGGTCCGGGCTACGAGCAGTACGTC. Protein product: CASSRQGPGYEQYV. This chain uses TRBV2 with TRBJ2-7; TRBD1 aligns across 7 bases. The CDR3 runs to 14 residues. Looked up from germline, CDR1 is SNHLY and CDR2 is FYNNEI. V dropped 5 bases and J dropped 3; count of bases not matched to a gene: 7.

J is TRBJ2-1 and V is TRBV27, with D uncertain. Germline lookup yields CDR1 MNHEY and CDR2 SMNVEV (reference sequence). CDR3 size: 13 residues. V was trimmed by 6 bases and J by 2 bases, leaving 8 bases between them. The chain's CDR3 is CASSLRAYNEQFF. Written as DNA, the CDR3 is TGTGCCAGCAGCCTACGGGCCTACAATGAGCAGTTCTTC.

The rearrangement links TRBV19 to TRBJ2-3; TRBD2 is a possible D gene (5 bases). Germline assignment: CDR1 LNHDA and CDR2 SQIVND (reference sequence). The CDR3 has 13 amino acids. V lost 7 bases, J lost 1 base, and 9 bases lay in between. CDR3 region: CASMQRRTDTQYF. CDR3 coding DNA: TGTGCCAGTATGCAGCGGCGCACAGATACGCAGTATTTT.